This entry features one TCR beta chain sequence. Its antigen remains unidentified. All donors with ophthalmopathy were recorded as having moderate-to-severe activity, CAS ≥3, NOSPECS ≥4 and a duration under 3 months. Pregnant or lactating patients and those with other autoimmune diseases or uncontrolled infections were excluded. As the starting material, approximately 10 ml of fresh peripheral blood yielded the PBMCs. RNA served as the template for amplifying TCR beta CDR3 regions. HTBI-primed first-round RT-PCR preceded second-round multiplex PCR. MiXCR, run by TCRdb on the multiplex PCR reads, gives a single entry per CDR3 protein. The sample yields hundreds of thousands of distinct CDR3 sequences, 45% to 55% seen once. This sample stems from a study of Graves' ophthalmopathy and Graves' hyperthyroidism. Findings and limits, study-wide: Between ophthalmopathy and stable hyperthyroidism, a 13-signature model drew a separation with 87.88% sensitivity and approximately 77% specificity.

CDR1 SGHTA and CDR2 FQGNSA come from the germline V gene. This CDR3 is 14 amino acids long. V trimming: 5 bases; J trimming: 5 bases; junction bases outside the gene matches: 6. Sequencing was done on a sample of peripheral blood. The rearrangement links TRBV7-2 to TRBJ2-7; 10 nucleotides line up with TRBD2. The receptor was isolated from an adult man with Graves' ophthalmopathy. In DNA form, the CDR3 reads TGTGCCAGCAGCCTGTTAGCGGGAGGCAACGAGCAGTACTTC. It translates to CASSLLAGGNEQYF.